Listed below are T cell receptor beta chains from one sample, sequenced in a study of blood T cell repertoires in COVID-19. Assay used: immunoSEQ multiplex PCR; TCRdb lists only in-frame clones, some missing. Here the sample spans roughly 140,000 clones, 75% to 90% being singletons. The sample was peripheral blood. Receptors originate from a man between 65 and 79 years old with acute or convalescent COVID-19. Both conserved end residues are part of each CDR3. Each record gives: J gene, clone size, V gene, D gene, CDR3 DNA, CDR3 protein. D genes are given only for firm matches. Clone size is given for some rows only: seen once, a few or many times, or a class if the clone is expanded.

>TRBJ1-2|.|TRBV6-1|TRBD1
TGTGCCAGCAGTGCAGCGGGACAGGTGATTAGCTATGGCTACACCTTC
CASSAAGQVISYGYTF
>TRBJ2-2|.|TRBV7-9|.
TGTGCCAGCAGCCGACAGGACCTCAACACCGGGGAGCTGTTTTTT
CASSRQDLNTGELFF
>TRBJ2-7|.|TRBV20-1|TRBD2
TGCAGTGCTAGTAGGAAGACCGGGAGGTACGAGCAGTACTTC
CSASRKTGRYEQYF
>TRBJ1-6|.|TRBV12-3/TRBV12-4|TRBD1
TGTGCCAGCAGTGGGACAGGGCAGTCACCCCTCCACTTT
CASSGTGQSPLHF
>TRBJ1-1|.|TRBV28|.
TGTGCCAGCAGCCCCAGGGTCCTTGAAGCTTTCTTT
CASSPRVLEAFF
>TRBJ2-7|.|TRBV3-1/TRBV3-2|TRBD1
TGTGCCAGCAGCCCGGACAGGAACTCCTACGAGCAGTACTTC
CASSPDRNSYEQYF
>TRBJ2-5|.|TRBV12-3/TRBV12-4|.
TGTGCCAGCAGCCCCGGCGGGGAGACCCAGTACTTC
CASSPGGETQYF
>TRBJ2-6|.|TRBV10-1|.
TGCGCCAGACGCTGGCCTGGGGCCAACGTCCTGACTTTC
CARRWPGANVLTF
>TRBJ2-5|.|TRBV7-2|TRBD2
TGTGCCAGCAGCTTAATGGGACTAGCGGGTGGGGAGACCCAGTACTTC
CASSLMGLAGGETQYF
>TRBJ2-7|few|TRBV28|TRBD1
TGTGCCAGCAGTGAGGCACAGGGGTCGTACGAGCAGTACTTC
CASSEAQGSYEQYF
>TRBJ2-7|once|TRBV4-2|TRBD2
TGTGCCAGCAGCCAAGGTTCGGGACTAGCGGAGTACGAGCAGTACTTC
CASSQGSGLAEYEQYF
>TRBJ1-1|.|TRBV3-1/TRBV3-2|TRBD1
TGTGCCAGCAGCCAGGACAGGGGGACTTTCTTT
CASSQDRGTFF
>TRBJ2-5|.|TRBV10-3|.
TGTGCCATCAGTGCAGGTGACCAAGAGACCCAGTACTTC
CAISAGDQETQYF
>TRBJ1-1|.|TRBV6-2/TRBV6-3|.
TGTGCCAGCAGCAACCGCCGGGAGGCTGAAGCTTTCTTT
CASSNRREAEAFF
>TRBJ2-7|.|TRBV11-2|.
TGTGCCAGCAGCTTAGACCCGGCGACGGGGGAGCAGTACTTC
CASSLDPATGEQYF
>TRBJ1-6|.|TRBV19|TRBD1
TGTGCCAGTAGTGGCCGGGACAGGTCGAATTCACCCCTCCACTTT
CASSGRDRSNSPLHF
>TRBJ2-1|.|TRBV7-3|.
TGTGCCAGCAGCTTGAACAGCAATACCTACAATGAGCAGTTCTTC
CASSLNSNTYNEQFF
>TRBJ2-5|.|TRBV18|TRBD1
TGTGCCAGCTCACCACCAGGGACAGCCCAAGAGACCCAGTACTTC
CASSPPGTAQETQYF
>TRBJ1-1|.|TRBV28|TRBD1
TGTGCCAGCAGTTTCGCGGGACAGGGGAACACTGAAGCTTTCTTT
CASSFAGQGNTEAFF
>TRBJ2-2|.|TRBV3-1/TRBV3-2|TRBD2
TGTGCCAGCAGCCCCTTGGGACTAGCGGGGGACAACACCGGGGAGCTGTTTTTT
CASSPLGLAGDNTGELFF
>TRBJ2-3|.|TRBV10-3|TRBD1
TGTGCCATCAGTCGATATCAGGGGGTAAGGGGAACAGATACGCAGTATTTT
CAISRYQGVRGTDTQYF
>TRBJ2-1|.|TRBV19|TRBD2
TGTGCCAGTAGTATGTCCTCGGCGGGGGGGGTCTACAATGAGCAGTTCTTC
CASSMSSAGGVYNEQFF
>TRBJ2-2|few|TRBV5-1|.
TGCGCCAGCAGCCGGGACACCTCCGGGGAGCTGTTTTTT
CASSRDTSGELFF
>TRBJ2-1|.|TRBV5-1|.
TGCGCCAGCACCATAGACAATGAGCAGTTCTTC
CASTIDNEQFF
>TRBJ2-6|.|TRBV9|TRBD1
TGTGCCAGGGAAGCTAAGGGGGAACAGGGGGCGCTTGGGGCCAACGTCCTGACTTTC
CAREAKGEQGALGANVLTF
>TRBJ2-7|.|TRBV5-4|.
TGTGCCAGCAGCTTGGTTGGAGAGTCCCACGAGCAGTACTTC
CASSLVGESHEQYF
>TRBJ2-1|.|TRBV5-5|TRBD1
TGTGCCAGCAGCCGGGACAGGGGTTACAATGAGCAGTTCTTC
CASSRDRGYNEQFF
>TRBJ1-6|.|TRBV15|.
TGTGCCACCAGCAGAGCAGGGCCCATTGATTCACCCCTCCACTTT
CATSRAGPIDSPLHF
>TRBJ1-1|.|TRBV2|TRBD1
TGTGCCAGCCAGGGGGTTTCAGTGAACACTGAAGCTTTCTTT
CASQGVSVNTEAFF
>TRBJ1-2|.|TRBV5-1|.
TGCGCCAGCAGCTTGGAACAGGCCTATGGCTACACCTTC
CASSLEQAYGYTF
>TRBJ1-3|.|TRBV19|TRBD1
TGTGCCAGTAGCGCCCAGGGGGGAGCGTTTGCTGGAAACACCATATATTTT
CASSAQGGAFAGNTIYF
>TRBJ2-5|.|TRBV19|.
TGTGCCAGTAGTCCACTGGCGGGGGCAGCGAAGACCCAGTACTTC
CASSPLAGAAKTQYF
>TRBJ1-2|.|TRBV7-9|TRBD1
TGTGCCAGCAGCTTAGGGCTACAAGGACAGGGAGTCTACACCTTC
CASSLGLQGQGVYTF
>TRBJ2-6|.|TRBV19|.
TGTGCCAGTAGCCAAGGCCTAGTGTCTGGGGCCAACGTCCTGACTTTC
CASSQGLVSGANVLTF
>TRBJ1-5|once|TRBV28|.
TGTGCCAGCACCCCGCGCGGGGTTGCCGGGCCCCAGCATTTT
CASTPRGVAGPQHF
>TRBJ2-1|.|TRBV27|TRBD2
TGTGCCAGCAGCCCAGGACTAGCGGGAGGGAAGGAGCAGTTCTTC
CASSPGLAGGKEQFF
>TRBJ1-6|once|TRBV15|TRBD1
TGTGCCACCAGCACGACAGGGGGCCCTAGCTCCTATAATTCACCCCTCCACTTT
CATSTTGGPSSYNSPLHF
>TRBJ2-1|.|TRBV7-9|TRBD2
TGTGCCAGCAGCTTCAGTCTAGCGGGAGTTGAGCAGTTCTTC
CASSFSLAGVEQFF
>TRBJ2-2|.|TRBV11-3|TRBD1
TGTGCCAGCAGCTCGACAGGGGCGAACACCGGGGAGCTGTTTTTT
CASSSTGANTGELFF
>TRBJ1-5|.|TRBV19|.
TGTGCCAGTAGCCCCTTGGATGTATCGGGGGTGGACCAGCCCCAGCATTTT
CASSPLDVSGVDQPQHF
>TRBJ2-6|few|TRBV28|.
TGTGCCAGCAGTACCGGACTGGTCTCTGGGGCCAACGTCCTGACTTTC
CASSTGLVSGANVLTF
>TRBJ1-5|few|TRBV5-1|.
TGCGCCAGCAGCTCTACACCGGGGGGGGATCAGCCCCAGCATTTT
CASSSTPGGDQPQHF
>TRBJ1-5|.|TRBV5-5|TRBD1
TGTGCCAGCAGCTTGGCCGTAACAGGGGGAATTCAGCCCCAGCATTTT
CASSLAVTGGIQPQHF
>TRBJ2-3|.|TRBV2|TRBD1
TGTGCCCAGGGGGTGGCGACAGGGGGCACAGATACGCAGTATTTT
CAQGVATGGTDTQYF
>TRBJ1-2|.|TRBV3-1/TRBV3-2|TRBD1
TGTGCCAGCAGCCCGAAGACAGGGCTCGGCTACACCTTC
CASSPKTGLGYTF
>TRBJ2-7|.|TRBV6-5|.
TGTGCCAGCAACCAGGGCTCAGGGATCTCCTACGAGCAGTACTTC
CASNQGSGISYEQYF
>TRBJ2-5|.|TRBV5-1|.
TGCGCCAGCAGCCGAGGGTCCAGCGGGCAAGAGACCCAGTACTTC
CASSRGSSGQETQYF
>TRBJ2-3|.|TRBV5-1|.
TGCGCCAGCAGCCCTCAAGGCGGCGCTAGCACAGATACGCAGTATTTT
CASSPQGGASTDTQYF